Included here is one T cell receptor beta chain sequence, with context. The sample comes from a study of blood T cell repertoires in COVID-19. Original processing methods: Estimated nucleated cell counts came from reference gene primer amplification. Libraries were prepared by immunoSEQ multiplex PCR; TCRdb keeps only in-frame clonotypes and omits some of them. V, J and clone size are taken as reported in that table, and D and trimming were inferred from the DNA itself. The top ten hold approximately 3.5% of the sample, which has 300,000 to 400,000 clones, 90% to 95% seen once. Sequencing used peripheral blood. The sequence derives from a young woman who had recovered from COVID-19.

The CDR3 region is CASSSGTQETQYF. The CDR3 coding sequence is TGTGCCAGCAGCTCCGGGACACAAGAGACCCAGTACTTC. The chain uses TRBV11-2 and TRBJ2-5, with TRBD1 as a possible D gene (6 bases). The germline V and J ends were trimmed by 4 bases and 2 bases, with 8 bases remaining between them. The CDR3 has 13 amino acids. The germline V gene encodes CDR1 SGHAT and CDR2 FQNNGV.